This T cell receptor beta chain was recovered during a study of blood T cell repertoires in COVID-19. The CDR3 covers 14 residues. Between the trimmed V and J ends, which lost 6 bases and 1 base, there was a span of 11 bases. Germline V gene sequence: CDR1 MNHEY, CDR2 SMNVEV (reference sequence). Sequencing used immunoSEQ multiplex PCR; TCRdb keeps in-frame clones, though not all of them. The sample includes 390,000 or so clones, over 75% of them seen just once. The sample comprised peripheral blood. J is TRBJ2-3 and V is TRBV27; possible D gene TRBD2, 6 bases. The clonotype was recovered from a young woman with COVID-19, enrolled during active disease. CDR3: CASSPAGRTDTQYF. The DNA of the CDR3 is TGTGCCAGCAGCCCCGCGGGGCGCACAGATACGCAGTATTTT.